The present TCR beta chain was sequenced within a study of blood T cell repertoires in COVID-19. Study summary: COVID-19 samples from acute and convalescent phases originated in the United States, Italy and Spain. In each case, the material was cDNA or gDNA derived from T cells, B-cell-depleted T cells, or PBMCs.

The authors' processing: Nucleated cell counts were estimated from reference gene primer amplification. Repertoires were generated with immunoSEQ multiplex PCR, while TCRdb's copy carries only in-frame clones and drops some. V and J calls and clone size come straight from that table; D and trimming were deduced from the DNA. The sample lists approximately 190,000 clones, approximately 90% occurring once. The length of the CDR3 is 15 residues. V shed 3 bases, J shed 6 bases, and the junction held 5 bases outside the gene matches. CDR1 is MRHNA and CDR2 is SNTAGT in the germline V gene. The chain links TRBV6-4 to TRBJ2-3; 11 nucleotides align to TRBD2. The clonotype comes from a man between 60 and 70 years old with active or convalescent COVID-19. Specimen: peripheral blood. DNA for the CDR3: TGTGCCAGCAGTGAGACTAGCGGGGATTCCGATACGCAGTATTTT. This sequence encodes CASSETSGDSDTQYF.